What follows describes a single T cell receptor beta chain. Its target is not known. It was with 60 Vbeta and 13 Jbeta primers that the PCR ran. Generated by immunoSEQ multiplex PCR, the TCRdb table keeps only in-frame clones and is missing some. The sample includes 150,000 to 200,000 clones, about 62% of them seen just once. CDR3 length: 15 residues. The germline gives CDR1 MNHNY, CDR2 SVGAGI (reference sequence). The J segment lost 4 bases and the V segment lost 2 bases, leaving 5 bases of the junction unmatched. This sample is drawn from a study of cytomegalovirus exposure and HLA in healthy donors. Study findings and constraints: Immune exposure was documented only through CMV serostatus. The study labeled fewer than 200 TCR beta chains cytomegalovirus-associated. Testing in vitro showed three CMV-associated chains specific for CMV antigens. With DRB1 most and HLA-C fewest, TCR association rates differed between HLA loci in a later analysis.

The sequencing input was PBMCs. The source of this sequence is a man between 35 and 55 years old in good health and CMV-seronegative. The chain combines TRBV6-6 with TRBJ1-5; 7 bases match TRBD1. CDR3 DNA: TGTGCCAGCAGTTACGACAGGGCGGGGAATCAGCCCCAGCATTTT. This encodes CASSYDRAGNQPQHF.